The 10 T cell receptor beta chains presented below share a single source sample, sequenced in a study of cytomegalovirus exposure and HLA in healthy donors. The PCR made use of 60 Vbeta and 13 Jbeta primers. Only in-frame clones appear in the TCRdb table, and some are missing; sequencing was by immunoSEQ multiplex PCR. The data hold more than 85,000 clones, with about 79% observed a single time. Material: PBMCs. These receptors were obtained from a woman aged 18 to 35 in good health and CMV-seronegative.

V usage is TRBV6-5 and J usage is TRBJ1-5, with TRBD1 identical over 11 bases. The CDR3 contains 15 residues. V lost 6 bases, J lost 4 bases, and 5 bases stayed unmatched. CDR1 is MNHEY and CDR2 is SVGAGI in the germline V gene. CDR3 amino acids: CASRKGTGGNQPQHF. For the CDR3, the DNA is TGTGCCAGCAGAAAAGGGACAGGGGGAAATCAGCCCCAGCATTTT.

V is TRBV6-4 and J is TRBJ1-6, with 7 positions matching TRBD1. The CDR3 length is 14 residues. Per the germline V gene, CDR1 is MRHNA and CDR2 is SNTAGT. The V and J ends lost 5 bases and 10 bases, in that order; junction bases with no gene match: 8. DNA of the CDR3: TGTGCCAGCAGTTCCGGGACAGCGGGCTCACCCCTCCACTTT. It translates to CASSSGTAGSPLHF.

V is TRBV6-1 and J is TRBJ2-4; TRBD1 might be the D (6 bases). Germline V CDR1 and CDR2: MNHNS, SASEGT. The V end lost 3 bases, the J end lost 0 bases, and 12 bases lay between the germline ends. CDR3 length: 16 amino acids. In DNA form, the CDR3 reads TGTGCCAGCAGTGAGTCCAGGGGTCTAGCCAAAAACATTCAGTACTTC. Its protein product is CASSESRGLAKNIQYF.

This chain joins TRBV19 and TRBJ1-2, with 7 nucleotides matching TRBD1. Trimming cost V 5 bases and J 1 base; bases outside gene matches: 10. Germline V gene lookup returns CDR1 LNHDA and CDR2 SQIVND (reference sequence). CDR3 size: 16 residues. CDR3 residues: CASSPLNRGDNYGYTF. Written as DNA, the CDR3 is TGTGCCAGTAGTCCACTGAACAGGGGCGATAACTATGGCTACACCTTC.

The V gene is TRBV6-5, the J gene TRBJ1-1; D call uncertain. This CDR3 spans 16 amino acids. Germline V CDR1 and CDR2: MNHEY, SVGAGI. Trimming pared 4 bases from V and 5 bases from J, leaving 20 bases between. The CDR3 here is CASSSGLPRQRTEAFF. DNA of the CDR3: TGTGCCAGCAGTTCCGGACTCCCTCGGCAGCGGACTGAAGCTTTCTTT.

The J gene is TRBJ1-3, the V gene TRBV9; D call uncertain. The length of the CDR3 is 14 residues. V was shortened by 3 bases and J by 7 bases, with 14 bases between the two germline ends. From germline, CDR1 is SGDLS and CDR2 YYNGEE. The CDR3 DNA follows: TGTGCCAGCAGCGACGACCCGGGCGGGAACACCATATATTTT. Protein sequence: CASSDDPGGNTIYF.

This clone showed up just once. This chain links TRBV14 with TRBJ2-2; no clear D. The CDR3 runs to 14 residues. Per the germline V gene, CDR1 is SGHDN and CDR2 is FVKESK. V lost 3 bases and J lost 6, with 11 bases in between. The CDR3 loop is CASSHPFPPGELFF. DNA of the CDR3: TGTGCCAGCAGCCATCCCTTCCCCCCCGGGGAGCTGTTTTTT.

This chain links TRBV4-1 with TRBJ2-4; the match to TRBD1 covers 10 bases. V lost 1 base to trimming and J lost 6 bases; unmatched junction nucleotides: 6. Germline V gene lookup returns CDR1 MGHRA and CDR2 YSYEKL. CDR3 length: 16 amino acids. As DNA, the CDR3 is TGCGCCAGCAGCCAAGGCATGGACAGGGGGGTAAACATTCAGTACTTC. Its translation is CASSQGMDRGVNIQYF.

The chain carries TRBV27 and TRBJ2-7; TRBD2 agrees at 11 bases. J lost 0 bases, V lost 6 bases, and 4 bases had no gene match. This CDR3 is built from 15 residues. Per the germline V gene, CDR1 is MNHEY and CDR2 is SMNVEV (reference sequence). The CDR3 here is CASRITSGGSYEQYF. The CDR3 coding sequence is TGTGCCAGCAGGATAACTAGCGGGGGCTCCTACGAGCAGTACTTC.

This clone was observed a handful of times. J is TRBJ1-2 and V is TRBV5-6; TRBD1 might be the D (6 bases). The CDR3 is made up of 13 amino acids. The germline CDR1 and CDR2 sequences are SGHDT and YYEEEE. Between the trimmed V and J ends, which lost 5 bases and 4 bases, there was a span of 12 bases. The CDR3 region is CASRVQGTYGYTF. The CDR3 DNA follows: TGTGCCAGCAGGGTACAGGGTACCTATGGCTACACCTTC.